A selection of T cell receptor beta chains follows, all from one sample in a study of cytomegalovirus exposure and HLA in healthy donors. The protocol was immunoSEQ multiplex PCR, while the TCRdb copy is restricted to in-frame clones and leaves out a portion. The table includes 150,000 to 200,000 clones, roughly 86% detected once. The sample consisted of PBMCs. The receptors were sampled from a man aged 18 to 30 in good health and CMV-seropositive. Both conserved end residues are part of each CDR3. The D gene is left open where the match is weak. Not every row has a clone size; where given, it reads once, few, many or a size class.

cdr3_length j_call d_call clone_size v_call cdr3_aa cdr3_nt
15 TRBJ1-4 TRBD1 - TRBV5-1 CASSLAGQGSEKLFF TGCGCCAGCAGCTTGGCGGGACAGGGGAGTGAAAAACTGTTTTTT
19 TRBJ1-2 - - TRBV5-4 CASNNNPPRDAPNDYGYTF TGTGCCAGCAACAACAACCCGCCCAGGGATGCCCCAAATGACTATGGCTACACCTTC
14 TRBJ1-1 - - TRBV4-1 CASSQDSVQAEAFF TGCGCCAGCAGCCAAGACAGTGTTCAGGCGGAAGCTTTCTTT
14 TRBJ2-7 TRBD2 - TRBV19 CASSMKAGLYEQYF TGTGCCAGTAGTATGAAAGCGGGGTTGTACGAGCAGTACTTC
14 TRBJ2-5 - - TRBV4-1 CASSQDRGIETQYF TGCGCCAGCAGCCAAGACCGGGGAATTGAGACCCAGTACTTC
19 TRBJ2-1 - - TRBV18 CASSPRYISGSGLDNEQFF TGTGCCAGCTCACCACGGTATATTAGTGGCTCAGGGTTGGACAATGAGCAGTTCTTC
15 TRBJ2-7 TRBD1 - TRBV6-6 CASSRELDRGAEQYF TGTGCCAGCAGTAGAGAATTGGACAGGGGAGCCGAGCAGTACTTC
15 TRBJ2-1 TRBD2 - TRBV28 CASSKTSGSWNEQFF TGTGCCAGCAGTAAGACTAGCGGGAGCTGGAATGAGCAGTTCTTC
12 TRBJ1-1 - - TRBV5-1 CASKEGEAEAFF TGCGCCAGCAAGGAGGGTGAGGCTGAAGCTTTCTTT
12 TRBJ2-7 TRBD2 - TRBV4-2 CASRGDYYEQYF TGTGCCAGCAGAGGGGACTACTACGAGCAGTACTTC
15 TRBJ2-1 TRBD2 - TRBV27 CASSPGTSGYNEQFF TGTGCCAGCAGTCCGGGGACTAGCGGCTACAATGAGCAGTTCTTC
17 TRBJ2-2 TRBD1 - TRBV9 CASSVATGAGGIGELFF TGTGCCAGCAGCGTAGCTACAGGGGCAGGGGGTATCGGGGAGCTGTTTTTT
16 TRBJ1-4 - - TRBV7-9 CASSPRARDYNEKLFF TGTGCCAGCAGCCCGCGAGCCCGAGATTATAATGAAAAACTGTTTTTT
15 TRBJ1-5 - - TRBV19 CASRPQVARDQPQHF TGTGCCAGTAGGCCACAGGTGGCCAGGGATCAGCCCCAGCATTTT
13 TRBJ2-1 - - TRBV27 CASSLAQANEQFF TGTGCCAGCAGTTTAGCCCAGGCCAATGAGCAGTTCTTC
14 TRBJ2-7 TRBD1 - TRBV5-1 CASSSTGGLYEQYF TGCGCCAGCAGCTCAACAGGGGGCCTCTACGAGCAGTACTTC
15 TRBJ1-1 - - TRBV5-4 CASSLDRTMNTEAFF TGTGCCAGCAGCTTGGACAGGACCATGAACACTGAAGCTTTCTTT
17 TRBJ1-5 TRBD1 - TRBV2 CASSVEQGAGSNQPQHF TGTGCCAGCAGTGTAGAACAGGGGGCGGGAAGCAATCAGCCCCAGCATTTT
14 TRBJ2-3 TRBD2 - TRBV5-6 CASSEGLAGDTQYF TGTGCCAGCAGCGAGGGACTAGCGGGAGATACGCAGTATTTT
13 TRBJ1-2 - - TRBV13 CASSSSDSYGYTF TGTGCCAGCAGCTCCTCGGACAGCTATGGCTACACCTTC
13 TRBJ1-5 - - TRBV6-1 CASSLREDQPQHF TGTGCCAGCAGCCTAAGGGAGGATCAGCCCCAGCATTTT
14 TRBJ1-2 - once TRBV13 CASSPRDTSYGYTF TGTGCCAGCAGCCCCCGGGACACAAGCTATGGCTACACCTTC
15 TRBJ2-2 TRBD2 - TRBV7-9 CASSSSGRTAGELFF TGTGCCAGCAGCTCGAGCGGGAGGACGGCCGGGGAGCTGTTTTTT
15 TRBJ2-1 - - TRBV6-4 CASSQGTSYYNEQFF TGTGCCAGCAGCCAGGGCACTAGCTATTACAATGAGCAGTTCTTC
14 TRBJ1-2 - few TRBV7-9 CASSLDNRLHGYTF TGTGCCAGCAGCTTAGACAACAGGCTCCATGGCTACACCTTC
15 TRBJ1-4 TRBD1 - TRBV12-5 CASGRSGTGGEKLFF TGTGCTAGTGGTCGCTCCGGGACAGGGGGCGAAAAACTGTTTTTT
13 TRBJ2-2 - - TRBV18 CASSPTHTGELFF TGTGCCAGCTCACCTACTCACACCGGGGAGCTGTTTTTT
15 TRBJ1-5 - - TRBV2 CASSYDSGVNQPQHF TGTGCCAGCAGCTATGACAGTGGGGTCAATCAGCCCCAGCATTTT
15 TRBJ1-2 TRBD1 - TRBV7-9 CASSRTGATNYGYTF TGTGCCAGCAGCCGGACAGGTGCGACTAACTATGGCTACACCTTC
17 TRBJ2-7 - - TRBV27 CASSRMTYYGQSYEQYF TGTGCCAGCAGTCGTATGACCTATTACGGACAGAGCTACGAGCAGTACTTC
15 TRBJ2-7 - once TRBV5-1 CASSWGGGSPYEQYF TGCGCCAGCAGCTGGGGGGGCGGGAGCCCCTACGAGCAGTACTTC
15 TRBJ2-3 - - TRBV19 CASTMDSLRTDTQYF TGTGCCAGTACCATGGACAGTTTAAGGACAGATACGCAGTATTTT
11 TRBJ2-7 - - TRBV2 CASSAGDEQYF TGTGCCAGCAGTGCCGGTGACGAGCAGTACTTC
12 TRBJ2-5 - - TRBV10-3 CAISEGKETQYF TGTGCCATCAGTGAGGGCAAAGAGACCCAGTACTTC
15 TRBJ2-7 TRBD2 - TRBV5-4 CASSLGASGPTRQYF TGTGCCAGCAGCTTGGGGGCTAGCGGCCCTACGAGGCAGTACTTC
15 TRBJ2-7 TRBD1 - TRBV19 CASSAKTGGSYEQYF TGTGCCAGTAGCGCAAAGACAGGGGGCTCATACGAGCAGTACTTC
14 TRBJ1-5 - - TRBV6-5 CASSLLQGDQPQHF TGTGCCAGCAGTTTGTTACAGGGAGACCAGCCCCAGCATTTT
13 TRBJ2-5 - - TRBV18 CASSPGGQETQYF TGTGCCAGCTCACCGGGAGGCCAAGAGACCCAGTACTTC
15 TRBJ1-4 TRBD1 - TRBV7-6 CASSLRTGGNEKLFF TGTGCCAGCAGCTTAAGGACAGGCGGTAATGAAAAACTGTTTTTT
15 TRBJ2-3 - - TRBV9 CASSVGHAVTDTQYF TGTGCCAGCAGCGTGGGGCACGCGGTGACAGATACGCAGTATTTT
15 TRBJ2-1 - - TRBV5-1 CASSLTGSSLDEQFF TGCGCCAGCAGCTTGACGGGGAGTAGTCTAGATGAGCAGTTCTTC
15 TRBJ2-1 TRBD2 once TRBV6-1 CASSERWDYRSEQFF TGTGCCAGCAGTGAACGTTGGGACTATCGCAGCGAGCAGTTCTTC
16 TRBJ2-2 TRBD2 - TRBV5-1 CASRPQPGLETGELFF TGCGCCAGCAGACCCCAACCGGGACTAGAGACCGGGGAGCTGTTTTTT
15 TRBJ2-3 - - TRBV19 CASTTTLGRTDTQYF TGTGCCAGTACTACTACCCTCGGGAGAACAGATACGCAGTATTTT